Listed below are T cell receptor beta chains from one sample, sequenced in a study of shared clonotypes between healthy human individuals. Profiling relied on immunoSEQ multiplex PCR, and the TCRdb table lists in-frame clones only, not all of them. Of 1.4 million or so clones listed, approximately 98.5% are singletons. The sample was naive CD4+ T cells sorted from blood. These receptors originate from a man aged 30 to 39 in good health. The CDR3 runs from the conserved cysteine through the conserved F or W. The D gene is left open where the match is weak. Only some rows state a clone size, as once, few, many or a class for expanded clones.

j_call d_call clone_size v_call cdr3_nt cdr3_aa
TRBJ2-3 TRBD2 . TRBV29-1 TGCAGCGTTGCCGGGACTAGCGGGAGCCCAAGCACAGATACGCAGTATTTT CSVAGTSGSPSTDTQYF
TRBJ2-5 TRBD2 . TRBV19 TGTGCCAGTAGCAGTGAGACACGACTAGCGGGAGTATTGGAGACCCAGTACTTC CASSSETRLAGVLETQYF
TRBJ2-7 . . TRBV28 TGTGCCAGCAGCTCGCCGGGACTCTCGGCCACCTACGAGCAGTACTTC CASSSPGLSATYEQYF
TRBJ2-7 TRBD1 . TRBV10-1 TGCGCCAGCAGTCCGCCAGGAGACAGGGGGTCAAGGGAGCAGTACTTC CASSPPGDRGSREQYF
TRBJ2-5 . . TRBV7-9 TGTGCCAGCAGCCGAAGCGGACAAGAGACCCAGTACTTC CASSRSGQETQYF
TRBJ2-5 TRBD1 . TRBV6-6 TGTGCCAGCAGAAGGACAGGGTACGAGACCCAGTACTTC CASRRTGYETQYF
TRBJ1-5 . . TRBV28 TGTGCCAGCAGTTTATTCCAGGTATCTAGCAATCAGCCCCAGCATTTT CASSLFQVSSNQPQHF
TRBJ2-3 . . TRBV4-3 TGCGCCAGCAGCCAAGAACCGCAGCGGACGACAGATACGCAGTATTTT CASSQEPQRTTDTQYF
TRBJ1-5 TRBD1 . TRBV2 TGTGCCAGCAGTGAGGCGACAGGGGAGCAGCCCCAGCATTTT CASSEATGEQPQHF
TRBJ2-2 . . TRBV11-2 TGTGCCAGCAGCTTATTTGGGGGCCCCGGCACCGGGGAGCTGTTTTTT CASSLFGGPGTGELFF
TRBJ2-7 TRBD1 . TRBV19 TGTGCCAGTAGTATTAGGACAGGGGGCTACGAGCAGTACTTC CASSIRTGGYEQYF
TRBJ2-5 . . TRBV18 TGTGCCAGCTCACCCCTCCCAGAGACCCAGTACTTC CASSPLPETQYF
TRBJ1-2 . . TRBV11-2 TGTGCCAGCAGCGGGGGGACATTTTATGGCTACACCTTC CASSGGTFYGYTF
TRBJ2-7 TRBD2 . TRBV10-1 TGCGCCAGCAGTGATCTAGCGGGGGAGCAGTACTTC CASSDLAGEQYF
TRBJ2-5 . . TRBV18 TGTGCCAGCTCACCCAGGGACCGTCGAGAGACCCAGTACTTC CASSPRDRRETQYF
TRBJ2-2 . . TRBV18 TGTGCCAGCTCACCACCGGGGAACACCGGGGAGCTGTTTTTT CASSPPGNTGELFF
TRBJ2-2 . . TRBV7-7 TGTGCTAGCAGCCTAGGGGGAGTGTCGGGGGCGCTTGGGGAGCTGTTTTTT CASSLGGVSGALGELFF
TRBJ2-7 TRBD2 once TRBV4-1 TGCGCCAGCAGCCAATTGGGACTACCTACGAGCGAGCAGTACTTC CASSQLGLPTSEQYF